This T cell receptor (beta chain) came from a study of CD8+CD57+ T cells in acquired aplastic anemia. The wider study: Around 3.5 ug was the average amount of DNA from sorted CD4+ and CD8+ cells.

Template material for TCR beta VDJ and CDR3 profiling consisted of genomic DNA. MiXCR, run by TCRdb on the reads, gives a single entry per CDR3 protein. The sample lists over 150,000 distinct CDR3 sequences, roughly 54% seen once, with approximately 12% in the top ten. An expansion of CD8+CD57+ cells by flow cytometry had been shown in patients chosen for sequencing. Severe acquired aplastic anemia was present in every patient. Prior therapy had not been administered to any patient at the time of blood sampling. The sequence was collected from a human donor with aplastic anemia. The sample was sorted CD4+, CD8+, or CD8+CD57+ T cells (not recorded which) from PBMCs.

This chain's CDR3 is CASSFQNYGYTF. DNA for the CDR3: TGTGCCAGCAGCTTCCAGAACTATGGCTACACCTTC. This chain joins TRBV7-8 and TRBJ1-2; D remains ambiguous. Trimming removed 3 bases from V and 2 bases from J, with 4 bases in between. The germline CDR1 and CDR2 sequences are SGHVS and FQNEAQ. The CDR3 sequence is 12 residues long.